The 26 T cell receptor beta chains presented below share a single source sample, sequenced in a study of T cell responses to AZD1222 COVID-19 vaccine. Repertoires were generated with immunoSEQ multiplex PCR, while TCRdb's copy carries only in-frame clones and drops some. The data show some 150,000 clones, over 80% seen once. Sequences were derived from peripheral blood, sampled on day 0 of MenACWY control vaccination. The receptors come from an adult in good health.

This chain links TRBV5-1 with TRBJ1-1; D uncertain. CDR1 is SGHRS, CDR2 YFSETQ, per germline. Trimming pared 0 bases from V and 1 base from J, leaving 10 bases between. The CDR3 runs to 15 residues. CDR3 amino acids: CASSLGRAGNTEAFF. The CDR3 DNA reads TGCGCCAGCAGCTTGGGGAGGGCTGGGAACACTGAAGCTTTCTTT.

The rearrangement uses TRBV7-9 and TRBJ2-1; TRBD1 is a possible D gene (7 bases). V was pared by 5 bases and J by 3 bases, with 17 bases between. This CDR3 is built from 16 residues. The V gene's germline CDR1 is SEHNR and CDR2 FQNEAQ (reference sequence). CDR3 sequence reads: CASSPQGGGYYNEQFF. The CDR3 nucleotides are TGTGCCAGCAGCCCGCAGGGGGGTGGGTACTACAATGAGCAGTTCTTC.

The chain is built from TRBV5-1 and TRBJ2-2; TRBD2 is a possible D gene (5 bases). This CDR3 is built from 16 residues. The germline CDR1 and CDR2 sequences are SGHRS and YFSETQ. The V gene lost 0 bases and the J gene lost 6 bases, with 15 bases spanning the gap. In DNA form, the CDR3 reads TGCGCCAGCAGCTTGGATGCGGGCCGGAGTTCCGGGGAGCTGTTTTTT. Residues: CASSLDAGRSSGELFF.

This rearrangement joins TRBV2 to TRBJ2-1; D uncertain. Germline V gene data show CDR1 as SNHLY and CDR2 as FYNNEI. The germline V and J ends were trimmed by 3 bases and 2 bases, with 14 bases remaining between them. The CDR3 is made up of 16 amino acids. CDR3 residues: CASSDIGEKAYNEQFF. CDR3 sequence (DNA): TGTGCCAGCAGTGATATCGGCGAAAAAGCCTACAATGAGCAGTTCTTC. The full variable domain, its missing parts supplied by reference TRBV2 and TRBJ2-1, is EPEVTQTPSHQVTQMGQEVILRCVPISNHLYFYWYRQILGQKVEFLVSFYNNEISEKSEIFDDQFSVERPDGSNFTLKIRSTKLEDSAMYFCASSDIGEKAYNEQFFGPGTRLTVL.

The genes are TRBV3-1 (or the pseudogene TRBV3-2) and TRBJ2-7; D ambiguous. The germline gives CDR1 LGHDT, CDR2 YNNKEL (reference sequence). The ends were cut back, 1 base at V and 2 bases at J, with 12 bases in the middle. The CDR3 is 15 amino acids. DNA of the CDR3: TGTGCCAGCAGCCAAGGTTCTGTAGAGACCTACGAGCAGTACTTC. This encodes CASSQGSVETYEQYF.

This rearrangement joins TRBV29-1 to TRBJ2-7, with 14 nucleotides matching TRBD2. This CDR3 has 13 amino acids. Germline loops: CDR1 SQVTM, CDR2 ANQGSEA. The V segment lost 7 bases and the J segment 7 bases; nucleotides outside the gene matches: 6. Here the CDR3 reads CSAGLAGGYEQYF. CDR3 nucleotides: TGCAGCGCCGGACTAGCGGGAGGATATGAGCAGTACTTC.

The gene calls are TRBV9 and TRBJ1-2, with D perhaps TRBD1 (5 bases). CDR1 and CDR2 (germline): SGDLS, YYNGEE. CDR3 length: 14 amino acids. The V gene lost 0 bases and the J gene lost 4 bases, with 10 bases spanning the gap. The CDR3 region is CASSVEGLIYGYTF. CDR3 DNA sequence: TGTGCCAGCAGCGTAGAGGGGTTAATCTATGGCTACACCTTC.

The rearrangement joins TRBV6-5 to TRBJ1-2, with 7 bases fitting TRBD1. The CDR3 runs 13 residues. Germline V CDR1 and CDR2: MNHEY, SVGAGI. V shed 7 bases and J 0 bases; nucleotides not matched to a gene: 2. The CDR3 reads CASTGTANYGYTF. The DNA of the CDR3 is TGTGCCAGCACCGGGACAGCTAACTATGGCTACACCTTC.

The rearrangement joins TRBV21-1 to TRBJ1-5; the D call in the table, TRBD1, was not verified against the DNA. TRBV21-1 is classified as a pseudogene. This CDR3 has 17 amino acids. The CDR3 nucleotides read TGTGCCAGCAGCAAAAAGCGAGGACAGAATAGGAATCAGCCCCAGCATTTT. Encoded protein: CASSKKRGQNRNQPQHF.

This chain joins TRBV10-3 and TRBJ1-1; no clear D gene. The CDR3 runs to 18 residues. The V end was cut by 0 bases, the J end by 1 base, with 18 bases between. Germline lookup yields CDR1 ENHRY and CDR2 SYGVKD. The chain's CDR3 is CAISESRWSREGNTEAFF. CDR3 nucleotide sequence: TGTGCCATCAGTGAGTCTCGGTGGTCTCGTGAGGGGAACACTGAAGCTTTCTTT.

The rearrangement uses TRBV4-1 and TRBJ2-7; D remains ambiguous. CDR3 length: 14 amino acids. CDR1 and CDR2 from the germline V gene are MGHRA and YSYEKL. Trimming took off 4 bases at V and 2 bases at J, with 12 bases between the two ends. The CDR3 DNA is TGCGCCAGCAGCCGGACCGGGCCAACCTACGAGCAGTACTTC. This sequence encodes CASSRTGPTYEQYF.

The CDR3: CAWIQPRTSGRAREQYF. The CDR3, as DNA: TGTGCCTGGATCCAACCCCGGACTAGCGGGAGGGCCCGCGAGCAGTACTTC. The chain joins TRBV30 to TRBJ2-7, with 15 bases identical to TRBD2. In germline, CDR1 is GTSNPN, CDR2 SVGIG (reference sequence). The length of the CDR3 is 17 residues. After removal of 4 bases from V and 6 bases from J, the junction contained 13 bases not matched to a gene.

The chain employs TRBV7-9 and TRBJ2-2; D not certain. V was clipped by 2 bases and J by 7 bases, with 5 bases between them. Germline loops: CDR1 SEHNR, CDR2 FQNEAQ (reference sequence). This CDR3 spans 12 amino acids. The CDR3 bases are TGTGCCAGCAGCTTAAGCAACGGGGAGCTGTTTTTT. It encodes CASSLSNGELFF.

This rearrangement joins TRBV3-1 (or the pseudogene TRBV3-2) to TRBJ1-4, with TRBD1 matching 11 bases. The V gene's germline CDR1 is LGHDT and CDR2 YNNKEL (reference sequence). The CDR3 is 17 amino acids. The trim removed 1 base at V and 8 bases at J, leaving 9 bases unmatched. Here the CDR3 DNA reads TGTGCCAGCAGCCAAGGAATTACCGGGACAGGGGGGGAAAAACTGTTTTTT. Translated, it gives CASSQGITGTGGEKLFF.

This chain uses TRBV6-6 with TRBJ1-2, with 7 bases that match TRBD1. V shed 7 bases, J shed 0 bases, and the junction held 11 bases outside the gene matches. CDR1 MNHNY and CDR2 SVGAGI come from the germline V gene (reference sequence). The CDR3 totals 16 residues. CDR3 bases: TGTGCCAGCAACCTAATCAAGGGGGCTACTAACTATGGCTACACCTTC. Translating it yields CASNLIKGATNYGYTF.

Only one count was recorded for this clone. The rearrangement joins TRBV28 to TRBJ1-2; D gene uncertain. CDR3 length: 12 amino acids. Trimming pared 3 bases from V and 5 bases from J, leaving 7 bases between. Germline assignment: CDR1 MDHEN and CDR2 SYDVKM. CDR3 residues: CASSLNKYGYTF. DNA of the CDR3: TGTGCCAGCAGTTTGAACAAGTATGGCTACACCTTC.

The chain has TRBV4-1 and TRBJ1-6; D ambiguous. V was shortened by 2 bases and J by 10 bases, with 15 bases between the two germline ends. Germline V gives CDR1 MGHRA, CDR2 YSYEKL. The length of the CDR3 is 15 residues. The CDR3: CASSQLPGVGSPLHF. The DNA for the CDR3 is TGCGCCAGCAGCCAACTTCCTGGGGTGGGCTCACCCCTCCACTTT.

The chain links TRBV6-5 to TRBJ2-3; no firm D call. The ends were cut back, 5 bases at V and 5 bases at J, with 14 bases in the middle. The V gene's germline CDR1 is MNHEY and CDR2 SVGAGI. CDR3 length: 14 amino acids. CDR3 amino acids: CASSQSPVGDTQYF. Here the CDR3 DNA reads TGTGCCAGCAGTCAATCCCCGGTGGGAGATACGCAGTATTTT.

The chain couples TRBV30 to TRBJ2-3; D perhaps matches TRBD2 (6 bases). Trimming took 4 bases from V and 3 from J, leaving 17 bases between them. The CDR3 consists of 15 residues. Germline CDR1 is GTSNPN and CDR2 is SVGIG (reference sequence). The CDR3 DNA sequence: TGTGCCTGGACTTATGGGGCGGGGCGAACAGATACGCAGTATTTT. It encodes CAWTYGAGRTDTQYF. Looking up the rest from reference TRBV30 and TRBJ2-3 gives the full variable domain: SQTIHQWPATLVQPVGSPLSLECTVEGTSNPNLYWYRQAAGRGLQLLFYSVGIGQISSEVPQNLSASRPQDRQFILSSKKLLLSDSGFYLCAWTYGAGRTDTQYFGPGTRLTVL.

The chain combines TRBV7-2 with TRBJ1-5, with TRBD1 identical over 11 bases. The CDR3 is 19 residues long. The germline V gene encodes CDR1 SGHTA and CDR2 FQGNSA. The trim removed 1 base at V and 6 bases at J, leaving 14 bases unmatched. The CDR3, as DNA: TGTGCCAGCAGCTTAGAGGGATATAGGAGGACAGGGGGCAGTCAGCCCCAGCATTTT. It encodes CASSLEGYRRTGGSQPQHF.

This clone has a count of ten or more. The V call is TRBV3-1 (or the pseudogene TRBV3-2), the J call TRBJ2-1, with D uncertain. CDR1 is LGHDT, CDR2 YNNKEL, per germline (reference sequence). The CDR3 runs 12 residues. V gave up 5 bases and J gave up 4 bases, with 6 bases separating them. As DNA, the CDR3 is TGTGCCAGCAGCTCGCGGTACAATGAGCAGTTCTTC. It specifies CASSSRYNEQFF.

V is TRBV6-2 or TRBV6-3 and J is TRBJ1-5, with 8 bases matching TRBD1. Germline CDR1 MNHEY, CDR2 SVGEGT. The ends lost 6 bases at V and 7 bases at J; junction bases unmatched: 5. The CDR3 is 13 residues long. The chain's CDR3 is CASSWGQEQPQHF. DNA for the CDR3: TGTGCCAGCAGCTGGGGACAGGAGCAGCCCCAGCATTTT.

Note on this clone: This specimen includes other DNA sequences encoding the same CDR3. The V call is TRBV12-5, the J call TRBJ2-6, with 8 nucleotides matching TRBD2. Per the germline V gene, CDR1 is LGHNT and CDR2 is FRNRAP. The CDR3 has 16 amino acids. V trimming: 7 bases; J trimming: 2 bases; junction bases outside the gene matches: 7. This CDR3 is CASDRAGGAGANVLTF. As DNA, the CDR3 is TGTGCTAGTGATCGGGCGGGGGGCGCTGGGGCCAACGTCCTGACTTTC.

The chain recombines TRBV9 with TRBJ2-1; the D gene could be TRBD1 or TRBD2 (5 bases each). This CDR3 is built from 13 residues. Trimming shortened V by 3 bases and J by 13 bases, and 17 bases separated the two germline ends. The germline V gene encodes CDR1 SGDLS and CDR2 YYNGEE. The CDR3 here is CASSAGFRDHQFF. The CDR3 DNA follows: TGTGCCAGCAGCGCAGGCTTCCGGGACCATCAGTTCTTC. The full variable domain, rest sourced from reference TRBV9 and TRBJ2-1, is DSGVTQTPKHLITATGQRVTLRCSPRSGDLSVYWYQQSLDQGLQFLIQYYNGEERAKGNILERFSAQQFPDLHSELNLSSLELGDSALYFCASSAGFRDHQFFGPGTRLTVL.

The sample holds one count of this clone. The DNA for the CDR3 is TGTGCCAGCAGCCTAGGGTCCTACGAGCAGTACTTC. Encoded protein: CASSLGSYEQYF. The J gene is TRBJ2-7, the V gene TRBV3-1 (or the pseudogene TRBV3-2); D gene unclear. Germline CDR1 is LGHDT and CDR2 is YNNKEL (reference sequence). CDR3 length: 12 amino acids. With 4 bases removed from V and 1 base from J, the gap between germline ends came to 5 bases.

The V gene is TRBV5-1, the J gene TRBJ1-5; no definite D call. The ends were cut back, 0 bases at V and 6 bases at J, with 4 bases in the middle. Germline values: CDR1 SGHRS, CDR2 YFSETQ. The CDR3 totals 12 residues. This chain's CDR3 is CASSLESQPQHF. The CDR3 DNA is TGCGCCAGCAGCTTGGAGAGTCAGCCCCAGCATTTT.